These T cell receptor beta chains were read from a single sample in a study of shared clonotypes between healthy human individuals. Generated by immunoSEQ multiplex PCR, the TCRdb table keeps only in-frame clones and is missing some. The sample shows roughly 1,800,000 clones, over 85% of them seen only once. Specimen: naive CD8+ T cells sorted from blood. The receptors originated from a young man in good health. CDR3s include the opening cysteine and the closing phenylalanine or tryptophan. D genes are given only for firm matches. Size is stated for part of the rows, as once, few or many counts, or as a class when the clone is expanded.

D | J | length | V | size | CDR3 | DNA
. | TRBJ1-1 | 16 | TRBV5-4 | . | CASSPRVGGVNTEAFF | TGTGCCAGCAGCCCACGGGTTGGGGGCGTGAACACTGAAGCTTTCTTT
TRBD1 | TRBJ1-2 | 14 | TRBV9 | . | CASSANRGQDGYTF | TGTGCCAGCAGCGCGAACAGGGGGCAGGACGGCTACACCTTC
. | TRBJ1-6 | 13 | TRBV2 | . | CASSDGPASPLHF | TGTGCCAGCAGTGACGGGCCGGCCTCACCCCTCCACTTT
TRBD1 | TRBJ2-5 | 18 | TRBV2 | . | CASRERQGALPSQETQYF | TGTGCCAGCAGGGAGAGACAGGGGGCCCTTCCCTCGCAAGAGACCCAGTACTTC
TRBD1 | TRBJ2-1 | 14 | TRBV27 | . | CASSLLTGRHEQFF | TGTGCCAGCAGTTTGTTGACAGGGCGCCATGAGCAGTTCTTC
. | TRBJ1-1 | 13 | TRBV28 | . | CASSLSGNTEAFF | TGTGCCAGCAGTTTGTCTGGGAACACTGAAGCTTTCTTT
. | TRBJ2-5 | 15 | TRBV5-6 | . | CASSLAGHLQETQYF | TGTGCCAGCAGCTTGGCAGGACACCTGCAAGAGACCCAGTACTTC
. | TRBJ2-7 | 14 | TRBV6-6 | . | CASSYGIGGEEQYF | TGTGCCAGCAGTTACGGGATAGGAGGTGAAGAGCAGTACTTC
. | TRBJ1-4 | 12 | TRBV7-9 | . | CASSVGGEKLFF | TGTGCCAGCAGCGTGGGGGGTGAAAAACTGTTTTTT
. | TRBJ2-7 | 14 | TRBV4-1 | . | CASSQGRVGHEQYF | TGCGCCAGCAGCCAAGGGAGAGTCGGCCACGAGCAGTACTTC
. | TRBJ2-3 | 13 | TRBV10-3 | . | CAISEEDTDTQYF | TGTGCCATCAGTGAGGAAGACACAGATACGCAGTATTTT
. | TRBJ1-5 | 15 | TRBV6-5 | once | CASSPGRIGNQPQHF | TGTGCCAGCAGTCCAGGGCGAATCGGCAATCAGCCCCAGCATTTT
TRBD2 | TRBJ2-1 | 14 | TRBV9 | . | CASSDGREANEQFF | TGTGCCAGCAGCGATGGACGGGAGGCGAATGAGCAGTTCTTC
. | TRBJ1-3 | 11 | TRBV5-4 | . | CASSLGDTIYF | TGTGCCAGCAGCTTGGGGGACACCATATATTTT
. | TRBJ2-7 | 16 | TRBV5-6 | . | CASSSTLPITTYEQYF | TGTGCCAGCAGCTCCACCCTTCCGATAACGACCTACGAGCAGTACTTC
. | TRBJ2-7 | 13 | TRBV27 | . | CASSLAGTVEQYF | TGTGCCAGCAGTTTGGCAGGGACGGTGGAGCAGTACTTC
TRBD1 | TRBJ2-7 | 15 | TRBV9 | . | CASSESPGTAYEQYF | TGTGCCAGCAGCGAAAGCCCAGGGACAGCCTACGAGCAGTACTTC
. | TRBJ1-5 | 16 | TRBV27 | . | CASSLWGFGGNQPQHF | TGTGCCAGCAGTTTGTGGGGGTTTGGAGGCAATCAGCCCCAGCATTTT
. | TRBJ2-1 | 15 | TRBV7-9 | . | CASSLPGRPDNEQFF | TGTGCCAGCAGCCTTCCGGGGAGGCCCGACAATGAGCAGTTCTTC
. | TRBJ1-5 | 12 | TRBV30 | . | CAWTGNYQPQHF | TGTGCCTGGACGGGAAACTATCAGCCCCAGCATTTT
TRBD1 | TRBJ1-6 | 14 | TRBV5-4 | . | CASSPDGQVHPLHF | TGTGCCAGCAGCCCGGATGGACAGGTTCATCCCCTCCACTTT
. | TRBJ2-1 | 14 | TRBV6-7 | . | CAQELGPPSNEQFF | TGTGCCCAAGAGTTGGGACCTCCTTCCAATGAGCAGTTCTTC
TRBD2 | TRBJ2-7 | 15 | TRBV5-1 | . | CASSLGLAGDYEQYF | TGCGCCAGCAGCTTGGGTCTAGCGGGGGACTACGAGCAGTACTTC
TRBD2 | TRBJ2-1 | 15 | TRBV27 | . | CASNPAGGPDNEQFF | TGTGCCAGCAACCCAGCGGGAGGGCCTGACAATGAGCAGTTCTTC
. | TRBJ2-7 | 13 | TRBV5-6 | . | CASSLGQSYEQYF | TGTGCCAGCAGTCTGGGGCAGAGCTACGAGCAGTACTTC
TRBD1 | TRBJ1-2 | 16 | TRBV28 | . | CASSPYGTGAYYGYTF | TGTGCCAGCAGTCCTTATGGGACAGGGGCTTACTATGGCTACACCTTC
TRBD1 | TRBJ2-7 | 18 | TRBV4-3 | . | CASSQDLMGTDIYYEQYF | TGCGCCAGCAGCCAAGACTTGATGGGGACAGATATTTACTACGAGCAGTACTTC
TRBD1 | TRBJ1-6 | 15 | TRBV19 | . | CASGDRSSYNSPLHF | TGTGCCAGTGGGGACAGGAGCTCCTATAATTCACCCCTCCACTTT
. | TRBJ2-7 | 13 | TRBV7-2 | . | CASSATVFYEQYF | TGTGCCAGCAGCGCGACAGTGTTCTACGAGCAGTACTTC
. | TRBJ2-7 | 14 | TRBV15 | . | CATSRDQGRDEQYF | TGTGCCACCAGCAGAGACCAGGGAAGAGACGAGCAGTACTTC
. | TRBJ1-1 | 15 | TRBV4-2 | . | CASSQDRVGYTEAFF | TGTGCCAGCAGCCAAGACCGGGTCGGGTACACTGAAGCTTTCTTT
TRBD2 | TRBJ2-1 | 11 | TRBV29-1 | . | CSVGGGSEQFF | TGCAGCGTTGGGGGGGGAAGTGAGCAGTTCTTC
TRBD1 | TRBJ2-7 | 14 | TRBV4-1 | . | CASSYPGTENEQYF | TGCGCCAGCAGCTACCCCGGGACAGAAAACGAGCAGTACTTC
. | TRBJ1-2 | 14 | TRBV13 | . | CASSSTDTPYGYTF | TGTGCCAGCAGCTCCACGGACACCCCCTATGGCTACACCTTC
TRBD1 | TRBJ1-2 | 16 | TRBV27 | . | CASSLLGQGPNGGYTF | TGTGCCAGCAGTTTATTGGGACAGGGGCCAAATGGGGGCTACACCTTC
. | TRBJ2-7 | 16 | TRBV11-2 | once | CASRGTWHGATYEQYF | TGTGCCAGCAGGGGGACCTGGCACGGCGCAACCTACGAGCAGTACTTC
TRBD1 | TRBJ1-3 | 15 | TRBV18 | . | CASSPQDRGRNTIYF | TGTGCCAGCTCACCACAGGACAGGGGGCGAAACACCATATATTTT
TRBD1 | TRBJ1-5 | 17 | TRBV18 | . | CASSPPGQAAMNQPQHF | TGTGCCAGCTCACCTCCTGGACAGGCGGCCATGAATCAGCCCCAGCATTTT
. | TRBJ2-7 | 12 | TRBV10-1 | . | CASSDDPYEQYF | TGCGCCAGCAGTGATGACCCCTACGAGCAGTACTTC
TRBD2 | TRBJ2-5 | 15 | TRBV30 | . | CAWTLAGGPQETQYF | TGTGCCTGGACGCTAGCGGGGGGGCCCCAAGAGACCCAGTACTTC
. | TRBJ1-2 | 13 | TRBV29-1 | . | CSVDPGLNYGYTF | TGCAGCGTTGACCCGGGACTGAACTATGGCTACACCTTC
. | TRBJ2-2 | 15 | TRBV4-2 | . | CASSLPSGDTGELFF | TGTGCCAGCAGCCTTCCCTCAGGGGACACCGGGGAGCTGTTTTTT
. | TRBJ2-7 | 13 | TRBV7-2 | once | CASSLARTYEQYF | TGTGCCAGCAGCTTGGCCAGGACCTACGAGCAGTACTTC
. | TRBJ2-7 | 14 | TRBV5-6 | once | CASSLERGVYEQYF | TGTGCCAGCAGCTTGGAAAGGGGAGTATACGAGCAGTACTTC